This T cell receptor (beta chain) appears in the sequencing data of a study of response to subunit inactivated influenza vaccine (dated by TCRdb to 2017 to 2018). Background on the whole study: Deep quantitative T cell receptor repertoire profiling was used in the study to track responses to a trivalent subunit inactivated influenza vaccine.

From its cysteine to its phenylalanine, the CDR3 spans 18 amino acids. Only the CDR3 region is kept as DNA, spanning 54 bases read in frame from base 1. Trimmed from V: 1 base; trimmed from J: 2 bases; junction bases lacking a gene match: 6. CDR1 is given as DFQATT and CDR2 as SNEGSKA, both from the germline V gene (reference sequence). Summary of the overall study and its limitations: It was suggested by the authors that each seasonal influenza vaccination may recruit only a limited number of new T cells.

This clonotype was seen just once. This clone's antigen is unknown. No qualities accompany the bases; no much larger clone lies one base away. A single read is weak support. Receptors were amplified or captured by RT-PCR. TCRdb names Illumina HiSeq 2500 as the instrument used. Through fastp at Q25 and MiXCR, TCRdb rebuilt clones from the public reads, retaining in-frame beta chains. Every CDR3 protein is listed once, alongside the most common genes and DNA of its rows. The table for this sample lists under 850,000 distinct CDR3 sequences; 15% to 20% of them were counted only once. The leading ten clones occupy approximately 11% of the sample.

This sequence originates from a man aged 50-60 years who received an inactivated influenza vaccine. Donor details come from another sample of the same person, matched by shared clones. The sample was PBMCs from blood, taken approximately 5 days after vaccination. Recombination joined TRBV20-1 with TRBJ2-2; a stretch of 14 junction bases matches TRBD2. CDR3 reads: CSARAGTSGRYNTGELFF. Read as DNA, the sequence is TGCAGTGCTAGAGCCGGGACTAGCGGGAGATATAACACCGGGGAGCTGTTTTTT.